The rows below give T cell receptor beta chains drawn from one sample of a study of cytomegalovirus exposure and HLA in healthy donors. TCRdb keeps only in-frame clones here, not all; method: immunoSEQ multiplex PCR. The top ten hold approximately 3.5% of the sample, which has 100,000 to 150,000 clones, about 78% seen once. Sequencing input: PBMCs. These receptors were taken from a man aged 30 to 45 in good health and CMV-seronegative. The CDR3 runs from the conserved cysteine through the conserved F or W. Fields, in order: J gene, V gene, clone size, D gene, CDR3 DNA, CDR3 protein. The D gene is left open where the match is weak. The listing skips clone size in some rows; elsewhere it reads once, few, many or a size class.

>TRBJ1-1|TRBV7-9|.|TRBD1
TGTGCCAGCAGCGCTTGGGACAGGAACACTGAAGCTTTCTTT
CASSAWDRNTEAFF
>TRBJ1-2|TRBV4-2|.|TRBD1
TGTGCCAGCAGCCAAGATTTAAATACAGGGGTGACTAACTATGGCTACACCTTC
CASSQDLNTGVTNYGYTF
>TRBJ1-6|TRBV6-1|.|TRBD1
TGTGCCAGCAGTCCAGGGACAGTGGGTAATTCACCCCTCCACTTT
CASSPGTVGNSPLHF
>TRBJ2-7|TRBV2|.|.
TGTGCCAGCTCGGGACTTGGGGGCGAGCAGTACTTC
CASSGLGGEQYF
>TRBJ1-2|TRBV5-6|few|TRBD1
TGTGCCAGCAGCCGGACAGGTCGGCATGGCTACACCTTC
CASSRTGRHGYTF
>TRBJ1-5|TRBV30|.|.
TGTGCCTGGGGAGGGCAGAATCAGCCCCAGCATTTT
CAWGGQNQPQHF
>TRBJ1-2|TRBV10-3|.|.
TGTGCCACCACTAATTCCGACAGGAACTATGGCTACACCTTC
CATTNSDRNYGYTF
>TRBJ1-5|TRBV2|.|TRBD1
TGTGCCAGCAGGGAACAGGGGGATCAGCCCCAGCATTTT
CASREQGDQPQHF
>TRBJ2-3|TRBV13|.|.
TGTGCCAGCAGCTTAGGGGGGCTAAGCACAGATACGCAGTATTTT
CASSLGGLSTDTQYF
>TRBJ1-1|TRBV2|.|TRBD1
TGTGCCAGCAGTGCCGACAGGGGTGGTGAAGCTTTCTTT
CASSADRGGEAFF
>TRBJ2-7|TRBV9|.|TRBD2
TGTGCCAGCAGCGAGGGTGGTGGGGGGGCCTACGAGCAGTACTTC
CASSEGGGGAYEQYF
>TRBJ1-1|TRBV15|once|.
TGTGCCACCAGCACTAGACAGGTGCTGAACACTGAAGCTTTCTTT
CATSTRQVLNTEAFF
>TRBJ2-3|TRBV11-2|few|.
TGTGCCAGCAGCATAAGGACAGGCACAGATACGCAGTATTTT
CASSIRTGTDTQYF
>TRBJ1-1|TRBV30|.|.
TGTGCCTGGAGTGTATTAGGGGAGGCCAACACTGAAGCTTTCTTT
CAWSVLGEANTEAFF
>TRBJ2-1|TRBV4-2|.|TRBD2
TGTGCCAGCAGCCAACCGGGGGGGGGCGGAGATGAGCAGTTCTTC
CASSQPGGGGDEQFF
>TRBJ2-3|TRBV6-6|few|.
TGTGCCAGCAGTTATCCGTTGAACGACGGGACAGATACGCAGTATTTT
CASSYPLNDGTDTQYF
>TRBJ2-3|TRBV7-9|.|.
TGTGCCAGCAGCTTCGCGAGCGATACGCAGTATTTT
CASSFASDTQYF
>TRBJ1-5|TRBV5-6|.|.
TGTGCCAGCAGCTTGGAAGGGGGCAATCAGCCCCAGCATTTT
CASSLEGGNQPQHF
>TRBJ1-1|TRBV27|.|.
TGTGCCAGCAGTTGGTTAGGGGCAACTTTCTTT
CASSWLGATFF
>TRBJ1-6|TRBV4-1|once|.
TGCGCCAGCAGCCAGGCGGGGGGGAAGGGTTCACCCCTCCACTTT
CASSQAGGKGSPLHF
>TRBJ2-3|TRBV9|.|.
TGTGCCAGCAGCCTTACAGGGACAGATACGCAGTATTTT
CASSLTGTDTQYF
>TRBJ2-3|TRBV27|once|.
TGTGCCAGCAGTACCGGGGTGTTCGATACGCAGTATTTT
CASSTGVFDTQYF
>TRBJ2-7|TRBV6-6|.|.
TGTGCCAGCAGTTACTCGAGGTGGGAGCAGTACTTC
CASSYSRWEQYF
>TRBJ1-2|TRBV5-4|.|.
TGTGCCAGCAGCTTGACAGGCAGCTATGGCTACACCTTC
CASSLTGSYGYTF